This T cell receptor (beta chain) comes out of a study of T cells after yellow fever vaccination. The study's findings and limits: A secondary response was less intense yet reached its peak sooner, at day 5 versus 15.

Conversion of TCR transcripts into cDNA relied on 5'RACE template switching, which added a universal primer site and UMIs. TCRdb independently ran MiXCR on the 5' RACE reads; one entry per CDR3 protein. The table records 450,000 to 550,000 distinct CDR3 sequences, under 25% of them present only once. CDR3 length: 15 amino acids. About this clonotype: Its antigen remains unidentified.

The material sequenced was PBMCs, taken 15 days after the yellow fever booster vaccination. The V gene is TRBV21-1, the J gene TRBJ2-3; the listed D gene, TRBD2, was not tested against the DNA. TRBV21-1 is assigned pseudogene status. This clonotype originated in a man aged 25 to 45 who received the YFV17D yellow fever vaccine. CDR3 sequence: CASRNTPGLTDTQYF. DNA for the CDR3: TGTGCCAGCAGGAATACCCCAGGACTCACAGATACGCAGTATTTT.